The source of this TCR beta chain is a study of blood T cell repertoires in COVID-19. Study-wide background: Collection of acute and convalescent COVID-19 samples took place in the United States, Italy and Spain. T cells, B-cell-depleted T cells, or PBMCs provided the cDNA or gDNA that served as material.

As handled by the study authors: It was from reference gene primer amplification that nucleated cell counts were estimated. TCRdb keeps only in-frame clones here, not all; method: immunoSEQ multiplex PCR. V and J calls and clone size come straight from that table; D and trimming were deduced from the DNA. The sample yields about 160,000 clones, approximately 75% seen once. The junction had 5 bases not matched to a gene; V was cut back by 7 bases and J by 0 bases. Germline CDR1 is SQVTM and CDR2 is ANQGSEA. The CDR3 has 14 amino acids. The receptor's source is a human donor in a cohort sampled during active COVID-19. The sequenced material came from peripheral blood. The chain recombines TRBV29-1 with TRBJ1-3; 8 bases agree with TRBD1. CDR3 amino acids: CSARTGSSGNTIYF. The CDR3 nucleotides are TGCAGCGCCCGGACAGGGAGCTCTGGAAACACCATATATTTT.